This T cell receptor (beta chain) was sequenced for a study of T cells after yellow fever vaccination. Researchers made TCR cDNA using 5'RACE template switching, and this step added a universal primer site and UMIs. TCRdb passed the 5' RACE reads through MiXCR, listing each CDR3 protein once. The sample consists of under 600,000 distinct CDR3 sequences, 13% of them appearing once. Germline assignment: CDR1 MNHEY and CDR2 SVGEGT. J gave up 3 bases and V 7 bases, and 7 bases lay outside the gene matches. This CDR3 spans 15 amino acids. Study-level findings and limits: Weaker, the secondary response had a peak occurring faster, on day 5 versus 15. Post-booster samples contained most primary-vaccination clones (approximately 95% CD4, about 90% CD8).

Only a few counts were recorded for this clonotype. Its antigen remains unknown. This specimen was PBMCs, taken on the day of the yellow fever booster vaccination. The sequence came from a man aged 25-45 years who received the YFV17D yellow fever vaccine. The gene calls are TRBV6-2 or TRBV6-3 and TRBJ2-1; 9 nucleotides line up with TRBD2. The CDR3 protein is CASNPSGTVYNEQFF. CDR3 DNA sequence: TGTGCCAGCAACCCTAGCGGGACGGTCTACAATGAGCAGTTCTTC.